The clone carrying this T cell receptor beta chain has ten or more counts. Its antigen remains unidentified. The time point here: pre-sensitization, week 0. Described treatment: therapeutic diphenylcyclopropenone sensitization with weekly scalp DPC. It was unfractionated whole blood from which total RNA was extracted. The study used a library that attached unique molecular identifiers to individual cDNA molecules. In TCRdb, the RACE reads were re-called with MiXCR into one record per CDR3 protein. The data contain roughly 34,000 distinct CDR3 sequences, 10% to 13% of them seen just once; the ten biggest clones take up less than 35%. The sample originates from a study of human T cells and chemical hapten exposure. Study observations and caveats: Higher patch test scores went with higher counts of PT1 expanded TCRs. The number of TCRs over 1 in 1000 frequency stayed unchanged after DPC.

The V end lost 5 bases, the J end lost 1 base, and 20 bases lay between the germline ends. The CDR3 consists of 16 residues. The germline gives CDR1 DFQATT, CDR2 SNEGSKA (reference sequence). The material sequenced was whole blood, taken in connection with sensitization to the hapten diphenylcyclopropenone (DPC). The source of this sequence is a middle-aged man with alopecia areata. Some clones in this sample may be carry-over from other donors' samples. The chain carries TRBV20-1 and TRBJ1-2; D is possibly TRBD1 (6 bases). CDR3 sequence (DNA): TGCAGTGCTGAGCCTAGGACAGAATTCTTTAACTATGGCTACACCTTC. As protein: CSAEPRTEFFNYGYTF.